These T cell receptor beta chains were read from a single sample in a study of blood T cell repertoires in COVID-19. Data came from immunoSEQ multiplex PCR; TCRdb stores just in-frame clones and leaves some out. The sample contains fewer than 120,000 clones, roughly 85% of which appear only once. Sequencing was performed on peripheral blood. These receptors were obtained from a woman aged 80 or over with active or convalescent COVID-19. Both conserved end residues are part of each CDR3. The order of the fields is clone size, J gene, D gene, CDR3 length, V gene, CDR3 DNA, CDR3 protein. A D gene is named only where the DNA matches it firmly. Some rows have no size entry. The others give once, few or many, or a class for an expanded clone.

clone size: .
J gene: TRBJ2-7
D gene: TRBD2
CDR3 length: 15
V gene: TRBV9
CDR3 DNA: TGTGCCAGCAGCGTAGGGGGCGGGAGTAGGTACGAGCAGTACTTC
CDR3 protein: CASSVGGGSRYEQYF

clone size: .
J gene: TRBJ1-2
D gene: TRBD1
CDR3 length: 14
V gene: TRBV28
CDR3 DNA: TGTGCCAGCAGTGTCTCCGGGACAGGGTCGTACTACACCTTC
CDR3 protein: CASSVSGTGSYYTF

clone size: .
J gene: TRBJ2-2
D gene: TRBD1
CDR3 length: 16
V gene: TRBV3-1/TRBV3-2
CDR3 DNA: TGTGCCAGCAGCCCAGGGACAGGGGTGAACACCGGGGAGCTGTTTTTT
CDR3 protein: CASSPGTGVNTGELFF

clone size: few
J gene: TRBJ2-1
D gene: .
CDR3 length: 15
V gene: TRBV12-2
CDR3 DNA: TGTGCAAGTCGCTTAGAGACTAGCGGGAGTGGTGAGCAGTTCTTC
CDR3 protein: CASRLETSGSGEQFF

clone size: .
J gene: TRBJ2-3
D gene: TRBD2
CDR3 length: 19
V gene: TRBV9
CDR3 DNA: TGTGCCAGCGGCCCAGAGGGGACTAGCGGCAGAAGAGATAGAGATACGCAGTATTTT
CDR3 protein: CASGPEGTSGRRDRDTQYF

clone size: .
J gene: TRBJ2-3
D gene: .
CDR3 length: 14
V gene: TRBV4-1
CDR3 DNA: TGCGCCAGCAGCCCGGACTGGGGCACAGATACGCAGTATTTT
CDR3 protein: CASSPDWGTDTQYF

clone size: .
J gene: TRBJ2-1
D gene: .
CDR3 length: 12
V gene: TRBV4-2
CDR3 DNA: TGTGCCAGCAGTCCAGTCCGGGGTGAGCAGTTCTTC
CDR3 protein: CASSPVRGEQFF

clone size: .
J gene: TRBJ2-4
D gene: TRBD1
CDR3 length: 18
V gene: TRBV6-2/TRBV6-3
CDR3 DNA: TGTGCCAGCAGTCTACGGGGGATACGGGACAGGGCCAAAAACATTCAGTACTTC
CDR3 protein: CASSLRGIRDRAKNIQYF

clone size: .
J gene: TRBJ2-3
D gene: .
CDR3 length: 14
V gene: TRBV5-4
CDR3 DNA: TGTGCCAGCAGCTCCGAGGCCTACACAGATACGCAGTATTTT
CDR3 protein: CASSSEAYTDTQYF

clone size: .
J gene: TRBJ2-2
D gene: TRBD2
CDR3 length: 18
V gene: TRBV18
CDR3 DNA: TGTGCCAGCTCACCACCATTTGCGGGAGGGGCGAACACCGGGGAGCTGTTTTTT
CDR3 protein: CASSPPFAGGANTGELFF

clone size: once
J gene: TRBJ2-7
D gene: TRBD1
CDR3 length: 16
V gene: TRBV5-1
CDR3 DNA: TGCGCCAGCAGCTTGGAGGGACAGGGGAGCTCCTACGAGCAGTACTTC
CDR3 protein: CASSLEGQGSSYEQYF

clone size: .
J gene: TRBJ2-5
D gene: TRBD2
CDR3 length: 16
V gene: TRBV7-9
CDR3 DNA: TGTGCCAGCAGCTCCCTACTAGCGGGAGAACAAGAGACCCAGTACTTC
CDR3 protein: CASSSLLAGEQETQYF

clone size: .
J gene: TRBJ2-1
D gene: TRBD2
CDR3 length: 14
V gene: TRBV3-1/TRBV3-2
CDR3 DNA: TGTGCCAGCAGCCAACGACTAGCAGGTTCTGAGCAGTTCTTC
CDR3 protein: CASSQRLAGSEQFF

clone size: .
J gene: TRBJ2-3
D gene: TRBD2
CDR3 length: 17
V gene: TRBV9
CDR3 DNA: TGTGCCAGCAGCCGGACTAGCGGGAGGATTCTCACAGATACGCAGTATTTT
CDR3 protein: CASSRTSGRILTDTQYF

clone size: .
J gene: TRBJ2-7
D gene: TRBD2
CDR3 length: 17
V gene: TRBV4-1
CDR3 DNA: TGCGCCAGCAGCCAAGAGACCCTAGCGGGAGGGGGCTACGAGCAGTACTTC
CDR3 protein: CASSQETLAGGGYEQYF

clone size: .
J gene: TRBJ2-5
D gene: .
CDR3 length: 14
V gene: TRBV19
CDR3 DNA: TGTGCCAGTAGCGACAGGACCGCTCGGGGGACCCAGTACTTC
CDR3 protein: CASSDRTARGTQYF

clone size: .
J gene: TRBJ1-3
D gene: .
CDR3 length: 14
V gene: TRBV6-6
CDR3 DNA: TGTGCCAGCAGGGCACACCACTCTGGAAACACCATATATTTT
CDR3 protein: CASRAHHSGNTIYF

clone size: few
J gene: TRBJ1-2
D gene: .
CDR3 length: 14
V gene: TRBV19
CDR3 DNA: TGTGCCAGTACTCGACGAGACAGTTCATATGGCTACACCTTC
CDR3 protein: CASTRRDSSYGYTF

clone size: .
J gene: TRBJ2-3
D gene: .
CDR3 length: 13
V gene: TRBV19
CDR3 DNA: TGTGCCAGTAGTGAACAGCAGGGGTTGGCGCAGTATTTT
CDR3 protein: CASSEQQGLAQYF

clone size: .
J gene: TRBJ2-3
D gene: .
CDR3 length: 15
V gene: TRBV15
CDR3 DNA: TGTGCCACCAGCGCCCGGACTTTGCTCACAGATACGCAGTATTTT
CDR3 protein: CATSARTLLTDTQYF

clone size: .
J gene: TRBJ2-1
D gene: TRBD2
CDR3 length: 14
V gene: TRBV7-2
CDR3 DNA: TGTGCCAGCAGCCCGGGACTAGCGAACAATGAGCAGTTCTTC
CDR3 protein: CASSPGLANNEQFF

clone size: .
J gene: TRBJ1-1
D gene: .
CDR3 length: 15
V gene: TRBV10-3
CDR3 DNA: TGTGCCATCAGTGAGTCTCCGCGGGAGTATGCTGAAGCTTTCTTT
CDR3 protein: CAISESPREYAEAFF

clone size: .
J gene: TRBJ1-2
D gene: .
CDR3 length: 14
V gene: TRBV5-6
CDR3 DNA: TGTGCCAGCAGCTTGCCGGACACGGGCTATGGCTACACCTTC
CDR3 protein: CASSLPDTGYGYTF

clone size: few
J gene: TRBJ2-1
D gene: .
CDR3 length: 16
V gene: TRBV6-5
CDR3 DNA: TGTGCCAGCAGTTACTCAGCGGTCTACTCCTACAATGAGCAGTTCTTC
CDR3 protein: CASSYSAVYSYNEQFF

clone size: .
J gene: TRBJ2-1
D gene: TRBD2
CDR3 length: 14
V gene: TRBV24-1
CDR3 DNA: TGTGCCACCAGATCTAGCGGTCCCTACAATGAGCAGTTCTTC
CDR3 protein: CATRSSGPYNEQFF

clone size: .
J gene: TRBJ1-2
D gene: .
CDR3 length: 13
V gene: TRBV5-1
CDR3 DNA: TGCGCCAGCAGCTTGAACAGGTACTATGGCTACACCTTC
CDR3 protein: CASSLNRYYGYTF

clone size: .
J gene: TRBJ2-3
D gene: .
CDR3 length: 12
V gene: TRBV12-3/TRBV12-4
CDR3 DNA: TGTGCCAGCAGTTTGCGCCGTGATACGCAGTATTTT
CDR3 protein: CASSLRRDTQYF

clone size: few
J gene: TRBJ2-1
D gene: TRBD2
CDR3 length: 16
V gene: TRBV9
CDR3 DNA: TGTGCCAGCAGCCTCACTAGCGGGGCTACCTACAATGAGCAGTTCTTC
CDR3 protein: CASSLTSGATYNEQFF

clone size: .
J gene: TRBJ2-3
D gene: TRBD2
CDR3 length: 15
V gene: TRBV7-9
CDR3 DNA: TGTGCCAGCAGTGTGGGGGGAGGGCCTCTAGATACGCAGTATTTT
CDR3 protein: CASSVGGGPLDTQYF

clone size: many
J gene: TRBJ2-2
D gene: TRBD2
CDR3 length: 20
V gene: TRBV5-1
CDR3 DNA: TGCGCCAGCAGCCCCCCCTTCGTGTTTCTAGCGGGAGTGATGGCCGGGGAGCTGTTTTTT
CDR3 protein: CASSPPFVFLAGVMAGELFF

clone size: .
J gene: TRBJ1-5
D gene: .
CDR3 length: 12
V gene: TRBV20-1
CDR3 DNA: TGCAGTGCTAGTCCCTACGGGCAGCCCCAGCATTTT
CDR3 protein: CSASPYGQPQHF

clone size: .
J gene: TRBJ1-1
D gene: TRBD1
CDR3 length: 13
V gene: TRBV5-1
CDR3 DNA: TGCGCCAGCAGCCCTGGGACAGTAGCTGAAGCTTTCTTT
CDR3 protein: CASSPGTVAEAFF

clone size: .
J gene: TRBJ2-1
D gene: .
CDR3 length: 15
V gene: TRBV7-8
CDR3 DNA: TGTGCCAGCAGCTTAGCCCCGGGACTCAACAATGAGCAGTTCTTC
CDR3 protein: CASSLAPGLNNEQFF

clone size: .
J gene: TRBJ2-3
D gene: .
CDR3 length: 16
V gene: TRBV5-4
CDR3 DNA: TGTGCCAGCAGCTTCGGCAGCGTCATAAGCACAGATACGCAGTATTTT
CDR3 protein: CASSFGSVISTDTQYF

clone size: .
J gene: TRBJ2-3
D gene: TRBD1
CDR3 length: 13
V gene: TRBV12-3/TRBV12-4
CDR3 DNA: TGTGCCAGCAAGACAGGGGGAACAGATACGCAGTATTTT
CDR3 protein: CASKTGGTDTQYF

clone size: .
J gene: TRBJ2-1
D gene: TRBD2
CDR3 length: 16
V gene: TRBV9
CDR3 DNA: TGTGCCAGCAGCGCCCAGCGGGAGAGGGTTTACAATGAGCAGTTCTTC
CDR3 protein: CASSAQRERVYNEQFF

clone size: once
J gene: TRBJ2-1
D gene: .
CDR3 length: 12
V gene: TRBV5-3
CDR3 DNA: TGTGCCAGAAGCTTTATATTCAATGAGCAGTTCTTC
CDR3 protein: CARSFIFNEQFF